This record concerns one T cell receptor (beta chain) sequence. Its recognized antigen is unknown. This sample was taken from a study of cytomegalovirus exposure and HLA in healthy donors (dated by TCRdb to about 2017). Looking at the study overall: In an earlier analysis of 587 of the donors, 276 Gb of sequence data and 117 million unique TCR beta sequences from about 180 million T cells were reported. The genetic ancestry cluster associated with self-reported Caucasian donors included over 80% of the roughly 410 genotyped donors. In addition to the first cohort of roughly 700 subjects, a separate validation cohort of 120 different subjects was used. On average, approximately 250,000 unique TCR beta nucleotide sequences were sequenced per donor among 300 to 500 genotyped donors of the cohort, with roughly 18% of those sequences being non-productive. Both class I and class II loci were covered by HLA typing, at four-digit resolution. To study patterns of TCR occurrence, a later analysis re-analyzed previously published TCR beta repertoires from 550 to 800 donors and added high-resolution HLA genotyping. About 280 gigabases of sequencing data and around 80 million unique TCR sequences made up an early release that covered fewer than 650 HLA-typed donors. Genome-wide SNP genotypes for about 65% of the roughly 700 donors were used in a later genetic analysis, which treated that subset as a discovery cohort. Donor age, sex, ethnicity and CMV serostatus were collected together with the repertoire data. The study aimed to test whether signatures of past pathogen exposure could be identified by cataloging public T cell receptors. The number of donors typed differed by locus, with about 620-630 for A, B, C, DRB1 and DQB1, 522 for DQA1, 600 to 610 for DPA1, and some 450 for DPB1. An earlier analysis of 500 to 750 of the donors applied high-throughput TCR beta sequencing to assess whether each TCR beta V gene segment acted as functional or pseudogenic. Every discovery cohort repertoire had been produced on one sequencing platform. A handful of DR-DQ haplotypes were handled as single units for association and clustering because linkage in the cohort was strong. In the later analysis, no new phenotypic data were used to find candidate immune exposures; instead, reliance was placed on TCR beta sequences and their occurrence across donors. The study used immunosequencing to profile the T cell repertoires of 666 subjects and linked those repertoires to cytomegalovirus serostatus. To predict cytomegalovirus infection status, the study combined high-throughput TCR immunosequencing, statistical association of individual TCRs with disease status, and machine learning.

The cohort consisted of 600 to 750 healthy bone marrow donors. All cohort members were sampled while nominally healthy, although unrecorded immune exposures were likely present. The donor was CMV seropositive and was included in the group of 300 or so seropositive cohort members. Each donor provided a peripheral blood sample, and peripheral blood mononuclear cells were used for TCR beta sequencing. Genomic DNA extraction from the blood cell samples was performed with the Qiagen DNeasy Blood Extraction Kit. The library was produced with the immunoSEQ multiplex PCR assay. The multiplex PCR relied on a mix of 60 forward primers for TCR Vbeta segments and 13 reverse primers for TCR Jbeta segments. A multiplex PCR assay on genomic DNA amplified the CDR3 region of rearranged TCR beta genes. On the Illumina HiSeq System, the amplified TCR beta libraries were sequenced as 87-base-pair reads. The study's processing was this. A later analysis counted about 80 million unique TCR beta chains across the 640 or so repertoires, and 10 million to 11 million of these chains were shared by at least two donors. A nearest-neighbor algorithm error-corrected the raw reads and collapsed the reads into unique sequences, merging closely related sequences to remove PCR and sequencing errors. To assign V, D and J gene segments, CDR3 sequences were aligned to IMGT reference sequences. For a sequence to be retained, at least a six-nucleotide match to both a V gene segment and a J gene segment was required. A rearrangement was called productive if the CDR3 had no stop codons and remained in frame with V and J, and every other rearrangement was called non-productive. CDR3 was defined according to IMGT convention as the region running from the second conserved V-encoded cysteine to the conserved J-encoded phenylalanine. In an earlier analysis of around 570 of the donors, sequences lacking an unambiguous match to a single V gene segment were excluded. In an earlier analysis of 450 to 700 of the donors, V segments were called functional above 56.7% productive rearrangements and were called segregating when the between-donor standard deviation exceeded 5%. A statistical classification framework was built to diagnose cytomegalovirus status from the catalog of TCR beta chain sequences. In a later analysis, TCR nucleotide sequences were compared against IMGT/GENE-DB human TR gene sequences so that V and J genes could be assigned. The TCRdist pipeline was used in a later analysis to assign CDR3 sequences and most-parsimonious VDJ recombination scenarios. In a later analysis, each TCR beta chain was defined by its CDR3 amino acid sequence together with its V-gene family, and reads without a unique V-gene family were excluded. In a later analysis, nearly 600 highly shared, low-generation-probability nucleotide sequences were removed to address suspected cross-contamination and a sequencing artifact. A later analysis calculated a clonal expansion index for each public chain from normalized within-repertoire ranks of inferred template counts. A later analysis computed generation probabilities with a VDJ recombination model fitted to out-of-frame rearrangements, and checked the results against IGoR. A later analysis scored TCR-TCR, TCR-HLA and TCR-CMV co-occurrence with hypergeometric tests, applying a repertoire-size bias correction to TCR pairs. In a later analysis, false discovery rates were estimated by permuting HLA or CMV assignments 20 times. In a later analysis, co-occurring TCRs were grouped with DBSCAN, and TCRdist sequence similarity was added when clustering was performed within HLA-allele-positive subsets. Repertoires with fewer than 30,000 or more than 120,000 public chains, plus five repertoires with anomalous nucleotide sharing, were excluded from co-occurrence clustering. TCRdb mirrors the immuneACCESS table, restricted to in-frame sequences. Some clones are absent from its copies; in checked studies, under half trace to an unresolved V gene, and the reason for the others is unknown. Clonal size and the V and J genes are those of that table, whereas D and trimming came from the DNA. The sample table gives about 78,000 clones. Around 7% of the sample is held by the ten biggest clonotypes.

Germline trimming: 4 bases from V, 7 bases from J; junction bases outside gene matches: 10. CDR1 and CDR2 are read off the germline V gene (reference sequence) as SGHNT and YYREEE. The CDR3 sequence holds 14 residues, the cysteine and phenylalanine included. Only CDR3 DNA is held: 42 bases, read in frame from base 1. General study outcomes and caveats: This cohort had only TCR beta chains sequenced, and the lack of alpha or paired-chain data limited which features could be detected. V-gene and J-gene trimming of TCR beta chains was associated with a missense DCLRE1C variant in a later genetic analysis, and the association was replicated in an independent cohort. Strong co-occurrence of HLA alleles, especially DR and DQ, made assigning TCR associations to individual alleles difficult. Most TCR sequences were seen in very few donors, while some public TCRs were found in many individuals. A later analysis found that TCR association rates varied across HLA loci, with DRB1 alleles showing the most associated TCRs and HLA-C alleles the fewest. Immune exposure information for the cohort was limited to CMV serostatus. It was suggested by the authors that the approach could potentially be generalized to other disease states and immunological phenotypes. A further reported finding was that TCR beta sequences accurately predicted the HLA-A and HLA-B alleles for most subjects in the first cohort. Broadly in line with IMGT annotations, most TCR beta V segments showed up in productive rearrangements about 87% or about 30% of the time in an earlier analysis of about 500 of the donors. Specific HLA alleles were associated with about 17,000 TCR beta sequences at a false discovery rate of 0.05 in a later analysis. Because counts were too low, some 16 rarely observed V segments, including chromosome 9 orphons, were excluded from the earlier analysis of roughly 580 of the donors. Compared with equally common non-associated chains, HLA-associated TCR beta chains in a later analysis were more clonally expanded and had lower generation probabilities. The sequencing pipeline was judged likely to have produced a cluster of highly shared sequence variants as a technical artifact. Correlated functional status among segregating V segments might be attributable to linkage disequilibrium, but an unknown experimental factor could not be ruled out. The classifier was reported to diagnose cytomegalovirus status with high specificity and sensitivity in both the original and validation cohorts. According to a later analysis, most CMV-associated TCR beta chains appeared to be HLA-restricted, and the HLA associations seemed to be driven largely by CMV exposure. A few of the identified cytomegalovirus-associated TCR beta chains were confirmed in vitro to be specific for cytomegalovirus antigens. Roughly uniform sequencing depth across donors was assumed in presence/absence analyses, although this assumption may not hold. HLA typing was unavailable for some donors at each locus, so association tests used only the typed subset. A total of roughly 160 TCR beta chains were listed by the study as associated with cytomegalovirus. Some IMGT-functional V segments, including TRBV6-2 and TRBV6-3, could not be distinguished by the 87-base-pair reads and were therefore excluded. In a later genetic analysis, fewer N-insertions in productive TCRs were reported among donors in an Asian-associated ancestry cluster than the roughly 640-donor mean. In a later analysis, several top co-occurrence clusters were reported to appear linked to parvovirus B19, influenza, CMV and Epstein-Barr virus.

Material for sequencing was PBMCs. The V and J segments used are TRBV5-4 and TRBJ1-2; 7 central bases correspond to TRBD1. This TCR derives from a female donor in good health and CMV-seropositive. In nucleotide form, the sequence is TGTGCCAGCAGCGCCCCACAGGGGTTGGGTGGCTACACCTTC. This sequence encodes CASSAPQGLGGYTF.